This T cell receptor (beta chain) stems from a study of CXCR3 chemokines and chemotherapy response in bladder cancer. Germline CDR1 is LNHDA and CDR2 is SQIVND (reference sequence). The V end was cut by 5 bases, the J end by 5 bases, with 16 bases between. This CDR3 has 15 residues. Via MiXCR, TCRdb re-called the PCR reads, giving one row per CDR3 protein. The table shows over 10,000 distinct CDR3 sequences, with roughly 12% occurring only once. This clonotype was picked up many times. The J gene is TRBJ1-5, the V gene TRBV19; no definite D call. This sample was obtained from a patient whose treatment included neoadjuvant chemotherapy. The sequence was obtained from a human donor with bladder cancer that did not respond to neoadjuvant chemotherapy. The CDR3 DNA follows: TGTGCCAGTAGTGCCCCCCCGGGGAGAGATCAGCCCCAGCATTTT. Translated, it gives CASSAPPGRDQPQHF. Full variable domain (remainder filled in from reference TRBV19 and TRBJ1-5): DGGITQSPKYLFRKEGQNVTLSCEQNLNHDAMYWYRQDPGQGLRLIYYSQIVNDFQKGDIAEGYSVSREKKESFPLTVTSAQKNPTAFYLCASSAPPGRDQPQHFGDGTRLSIL.